This TCR beta chain was recorded in a study of cytomegalovirus exposure and HLA in healthy donors. Study-level findings and limits: The study put around 180 TCR beta chains on its list as cytomegalovirus-associated. According to a subsequent analysis, TCR clusters identified in the first cohort showed a tendency to co-occur across the roughly 120 validation repertoires.

The V segment lost 6 bases and the J segment 4 bases; nucleotides outside the gene matches: 8. The CDR3 has 15 residues. Germline V gene data show CDR1 as MNHEY and CDR2 as SMNVEV (reference sequence). Profiled with immunoSEQ multiplex PCR; TCRdb holds only in-frame clones, not every one. This table has around 400,000 clones, 86% appearing once. As concerns this clone: Antigen unknown.

The source of this sequence is a woman in her late teens or twenties in good health and CMV-seronegative. This sequence joins TRBV27 and TRBJ2-7; 11 nucleotides align to TRBD1. What was sequenced was PBMCs. CDR3 sequence reads: CASSLRDRGRYEQYF. In nucleotides, the CDR3 is TGTGCCAGCAGCCTCCGGGACAGGGGGAGGTACGAGCAGTACTTC.